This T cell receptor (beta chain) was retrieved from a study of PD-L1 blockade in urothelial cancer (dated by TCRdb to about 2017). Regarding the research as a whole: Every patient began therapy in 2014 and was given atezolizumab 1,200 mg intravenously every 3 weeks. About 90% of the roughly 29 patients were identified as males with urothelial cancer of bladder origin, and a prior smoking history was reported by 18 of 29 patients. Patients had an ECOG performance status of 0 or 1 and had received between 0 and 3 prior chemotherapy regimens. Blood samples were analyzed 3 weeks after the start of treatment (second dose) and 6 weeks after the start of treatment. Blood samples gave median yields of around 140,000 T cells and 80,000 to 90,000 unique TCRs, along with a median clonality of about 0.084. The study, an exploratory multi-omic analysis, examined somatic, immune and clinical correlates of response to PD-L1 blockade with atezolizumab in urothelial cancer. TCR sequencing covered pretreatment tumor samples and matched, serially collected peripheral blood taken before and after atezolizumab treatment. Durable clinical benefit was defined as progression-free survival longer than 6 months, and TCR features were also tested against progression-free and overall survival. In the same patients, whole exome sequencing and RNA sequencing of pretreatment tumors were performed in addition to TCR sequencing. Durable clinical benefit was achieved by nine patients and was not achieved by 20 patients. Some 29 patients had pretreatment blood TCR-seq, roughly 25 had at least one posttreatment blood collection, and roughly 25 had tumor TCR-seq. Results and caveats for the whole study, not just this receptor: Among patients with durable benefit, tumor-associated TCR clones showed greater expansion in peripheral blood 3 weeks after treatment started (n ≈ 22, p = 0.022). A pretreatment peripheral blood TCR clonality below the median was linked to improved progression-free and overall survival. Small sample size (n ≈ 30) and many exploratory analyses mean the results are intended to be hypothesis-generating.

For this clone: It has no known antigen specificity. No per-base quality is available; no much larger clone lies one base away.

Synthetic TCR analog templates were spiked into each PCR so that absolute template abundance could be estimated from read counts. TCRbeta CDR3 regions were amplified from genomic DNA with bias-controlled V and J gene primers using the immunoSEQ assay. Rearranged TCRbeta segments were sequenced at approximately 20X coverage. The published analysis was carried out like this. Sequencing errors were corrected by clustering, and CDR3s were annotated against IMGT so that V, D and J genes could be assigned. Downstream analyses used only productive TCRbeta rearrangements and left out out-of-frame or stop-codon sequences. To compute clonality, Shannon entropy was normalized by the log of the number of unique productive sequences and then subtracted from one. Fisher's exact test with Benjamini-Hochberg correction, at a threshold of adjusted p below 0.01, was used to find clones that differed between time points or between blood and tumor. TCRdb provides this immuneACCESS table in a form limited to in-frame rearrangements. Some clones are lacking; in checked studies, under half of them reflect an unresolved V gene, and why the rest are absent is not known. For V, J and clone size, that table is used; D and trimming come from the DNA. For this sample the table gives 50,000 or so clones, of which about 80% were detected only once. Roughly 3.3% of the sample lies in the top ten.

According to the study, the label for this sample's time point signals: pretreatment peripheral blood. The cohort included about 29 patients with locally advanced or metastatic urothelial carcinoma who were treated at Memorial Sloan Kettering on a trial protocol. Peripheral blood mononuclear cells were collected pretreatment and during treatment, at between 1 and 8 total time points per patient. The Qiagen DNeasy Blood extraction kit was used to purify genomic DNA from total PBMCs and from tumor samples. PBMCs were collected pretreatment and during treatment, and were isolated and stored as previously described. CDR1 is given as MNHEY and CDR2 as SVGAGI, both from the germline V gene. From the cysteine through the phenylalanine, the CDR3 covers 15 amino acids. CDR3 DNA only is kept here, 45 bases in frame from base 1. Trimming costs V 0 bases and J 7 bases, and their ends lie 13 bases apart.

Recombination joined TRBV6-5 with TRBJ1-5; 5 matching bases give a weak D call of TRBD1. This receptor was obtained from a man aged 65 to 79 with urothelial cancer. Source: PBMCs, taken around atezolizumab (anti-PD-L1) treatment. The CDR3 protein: CASSYSRDWVQPQHF. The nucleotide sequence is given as TGTGCCAGCAGTTACTCCCGGGACTGGGTACAGCCCCAGCATTTT.